This T cell receptor beta chain was sequenced during a study of blood T cells in healthy people across ages. Trimming stripped 7 bases from V and 0 bases from J, with 6 bases between. Looked up from germline, CDR1 is MDHEN and CDR2 is SYDVKM. This CDR3 region has 12 residues. A second PCR, run for about 7 to 12 cycles, used a sample-barcoded 5' primer plus a J-beta primer mix. TCRdb processed the 5' RACE reads anew with MiXCR; each CDR3 protein has one entry. The sample includes roughly 900,000 distinct CDR3 sequences, around 49% of them seen just once. This clonotype was recorded a few times. This TCR was recovered from a man under 40 in good health. The source material was blood. The rearrangement links TRBV28 to TRBJ1-1; D may be TRBD1 (6 bases). The chain's CDR3 is CASKGVNTEAFF. The CDR3 DNA follows: TGTGCCAGCAAGGGGGTGAACACTGAAGCTTTCTTT. Based on the CDR3 plus reference TRBV28 and TRBJ1-1, the full variable domain is DVKVTQSSRYLVKRTGEKVFLECVQDMDHENMFWYRQDPGLGLRLIYFSYDVKMKEKGDIPEGYSVSREKKERFSLILESASTNQTSMYLCASKGVNTEAFFGQGTRLTVV.